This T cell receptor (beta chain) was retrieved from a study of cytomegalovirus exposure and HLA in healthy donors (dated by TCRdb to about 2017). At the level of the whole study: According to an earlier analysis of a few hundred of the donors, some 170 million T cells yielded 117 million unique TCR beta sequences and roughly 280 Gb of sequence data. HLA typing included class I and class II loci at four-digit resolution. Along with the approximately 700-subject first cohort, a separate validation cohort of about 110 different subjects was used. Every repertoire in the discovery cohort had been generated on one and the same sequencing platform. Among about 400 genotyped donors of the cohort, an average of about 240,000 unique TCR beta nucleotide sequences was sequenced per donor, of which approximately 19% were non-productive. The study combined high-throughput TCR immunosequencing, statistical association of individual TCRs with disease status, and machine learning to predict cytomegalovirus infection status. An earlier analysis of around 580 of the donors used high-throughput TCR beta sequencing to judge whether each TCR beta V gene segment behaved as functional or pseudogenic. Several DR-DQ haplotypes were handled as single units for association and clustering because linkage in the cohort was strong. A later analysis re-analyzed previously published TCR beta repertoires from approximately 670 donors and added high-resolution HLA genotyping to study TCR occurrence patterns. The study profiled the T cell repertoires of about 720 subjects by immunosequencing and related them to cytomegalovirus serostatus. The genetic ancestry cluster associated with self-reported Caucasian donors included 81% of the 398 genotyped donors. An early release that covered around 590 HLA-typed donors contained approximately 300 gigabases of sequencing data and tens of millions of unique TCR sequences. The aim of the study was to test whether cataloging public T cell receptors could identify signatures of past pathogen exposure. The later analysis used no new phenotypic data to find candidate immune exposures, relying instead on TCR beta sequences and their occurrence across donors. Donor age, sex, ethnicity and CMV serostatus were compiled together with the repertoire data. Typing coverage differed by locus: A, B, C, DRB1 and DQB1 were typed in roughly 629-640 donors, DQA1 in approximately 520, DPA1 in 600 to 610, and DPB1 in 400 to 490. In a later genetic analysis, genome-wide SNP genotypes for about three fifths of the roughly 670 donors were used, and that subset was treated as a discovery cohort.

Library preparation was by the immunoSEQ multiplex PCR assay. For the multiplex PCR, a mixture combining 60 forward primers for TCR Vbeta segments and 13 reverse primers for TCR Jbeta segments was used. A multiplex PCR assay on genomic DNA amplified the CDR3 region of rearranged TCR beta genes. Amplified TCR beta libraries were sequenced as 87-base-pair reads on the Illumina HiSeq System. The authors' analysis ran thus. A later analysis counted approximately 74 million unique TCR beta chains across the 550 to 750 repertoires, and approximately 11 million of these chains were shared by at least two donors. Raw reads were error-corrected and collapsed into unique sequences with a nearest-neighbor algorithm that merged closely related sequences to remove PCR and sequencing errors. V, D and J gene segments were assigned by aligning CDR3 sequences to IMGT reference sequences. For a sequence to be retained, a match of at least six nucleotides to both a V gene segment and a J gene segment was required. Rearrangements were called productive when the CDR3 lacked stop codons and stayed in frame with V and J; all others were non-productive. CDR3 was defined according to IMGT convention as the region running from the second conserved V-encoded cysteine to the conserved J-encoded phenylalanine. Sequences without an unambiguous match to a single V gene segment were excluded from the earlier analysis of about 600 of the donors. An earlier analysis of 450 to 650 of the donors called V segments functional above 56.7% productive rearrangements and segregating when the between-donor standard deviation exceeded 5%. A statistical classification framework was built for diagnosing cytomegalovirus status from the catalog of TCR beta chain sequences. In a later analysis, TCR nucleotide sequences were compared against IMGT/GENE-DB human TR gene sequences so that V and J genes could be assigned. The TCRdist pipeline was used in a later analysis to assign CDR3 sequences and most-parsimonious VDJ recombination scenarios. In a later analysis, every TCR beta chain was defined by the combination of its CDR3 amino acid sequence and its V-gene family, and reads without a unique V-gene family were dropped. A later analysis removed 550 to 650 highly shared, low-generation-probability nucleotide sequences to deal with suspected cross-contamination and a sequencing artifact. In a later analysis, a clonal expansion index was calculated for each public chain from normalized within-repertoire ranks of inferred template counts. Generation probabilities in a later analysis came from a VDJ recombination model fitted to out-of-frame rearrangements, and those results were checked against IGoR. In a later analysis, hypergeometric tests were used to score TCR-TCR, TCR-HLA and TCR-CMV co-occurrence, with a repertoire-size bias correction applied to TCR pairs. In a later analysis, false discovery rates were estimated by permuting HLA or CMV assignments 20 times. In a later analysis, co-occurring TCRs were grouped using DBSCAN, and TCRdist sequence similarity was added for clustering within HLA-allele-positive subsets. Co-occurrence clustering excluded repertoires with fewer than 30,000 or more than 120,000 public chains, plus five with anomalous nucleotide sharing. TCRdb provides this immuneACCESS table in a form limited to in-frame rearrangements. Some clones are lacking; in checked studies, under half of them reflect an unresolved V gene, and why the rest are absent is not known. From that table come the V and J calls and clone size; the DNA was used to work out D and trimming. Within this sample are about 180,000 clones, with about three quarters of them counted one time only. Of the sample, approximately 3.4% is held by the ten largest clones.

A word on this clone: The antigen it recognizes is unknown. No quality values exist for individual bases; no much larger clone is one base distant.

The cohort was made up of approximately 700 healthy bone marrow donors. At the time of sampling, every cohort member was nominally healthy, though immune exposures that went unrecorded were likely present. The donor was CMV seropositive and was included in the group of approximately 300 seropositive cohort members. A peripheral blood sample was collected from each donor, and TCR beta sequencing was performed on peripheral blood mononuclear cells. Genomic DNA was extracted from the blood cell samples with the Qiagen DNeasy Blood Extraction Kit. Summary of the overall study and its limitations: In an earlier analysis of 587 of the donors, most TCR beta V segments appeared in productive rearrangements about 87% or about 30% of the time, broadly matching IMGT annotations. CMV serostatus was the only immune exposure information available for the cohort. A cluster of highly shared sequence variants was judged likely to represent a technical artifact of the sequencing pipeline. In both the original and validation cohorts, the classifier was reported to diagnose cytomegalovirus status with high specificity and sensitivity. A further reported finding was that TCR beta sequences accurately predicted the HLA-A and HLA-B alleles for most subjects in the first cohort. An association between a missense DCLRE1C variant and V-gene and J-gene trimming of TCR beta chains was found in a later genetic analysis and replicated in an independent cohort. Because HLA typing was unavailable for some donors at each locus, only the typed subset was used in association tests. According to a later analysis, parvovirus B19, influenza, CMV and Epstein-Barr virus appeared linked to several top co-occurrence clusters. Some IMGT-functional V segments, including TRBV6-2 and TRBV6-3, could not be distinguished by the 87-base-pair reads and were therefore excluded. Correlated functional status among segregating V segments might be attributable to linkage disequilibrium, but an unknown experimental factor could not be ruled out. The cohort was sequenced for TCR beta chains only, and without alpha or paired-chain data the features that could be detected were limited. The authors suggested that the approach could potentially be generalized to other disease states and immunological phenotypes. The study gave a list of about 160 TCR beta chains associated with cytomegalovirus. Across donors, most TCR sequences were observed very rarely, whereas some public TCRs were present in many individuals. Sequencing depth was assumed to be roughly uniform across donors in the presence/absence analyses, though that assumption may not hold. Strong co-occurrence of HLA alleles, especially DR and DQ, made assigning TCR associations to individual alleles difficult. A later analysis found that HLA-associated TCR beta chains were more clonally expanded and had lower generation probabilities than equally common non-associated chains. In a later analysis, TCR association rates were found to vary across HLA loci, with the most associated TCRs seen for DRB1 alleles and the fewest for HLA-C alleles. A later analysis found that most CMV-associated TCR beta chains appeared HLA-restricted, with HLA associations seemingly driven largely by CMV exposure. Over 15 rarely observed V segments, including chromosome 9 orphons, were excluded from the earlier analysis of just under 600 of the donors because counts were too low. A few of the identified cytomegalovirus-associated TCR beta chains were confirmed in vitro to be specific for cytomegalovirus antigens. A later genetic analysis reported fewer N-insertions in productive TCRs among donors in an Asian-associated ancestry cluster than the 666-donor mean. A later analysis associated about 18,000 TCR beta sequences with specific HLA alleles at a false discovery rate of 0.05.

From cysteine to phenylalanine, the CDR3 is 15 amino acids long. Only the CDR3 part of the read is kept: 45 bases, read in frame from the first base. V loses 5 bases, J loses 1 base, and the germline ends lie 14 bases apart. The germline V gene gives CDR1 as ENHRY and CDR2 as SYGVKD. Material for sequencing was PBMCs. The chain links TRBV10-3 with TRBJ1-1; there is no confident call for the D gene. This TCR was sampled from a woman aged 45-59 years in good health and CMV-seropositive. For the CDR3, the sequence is CAISLKELSNTEAFF. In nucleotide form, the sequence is TGTGCCATCAGTCTCAAAGAACTTTCGAACACTGAAGCTTTCTTT.